This passage covers 26 T cell receptor beta chains from one sample sequenced in a study of Ad26.COV2.S vaccination and SARS-CoV-2 variants. Sample treatment: some 20 received Ad26.COV2.S at low or high dose, single or two shots; roughly 5 received placebo; per-sample allocation not given. The samples date from day 63 after the first vaccine or placebo injection. Profiling relied on immunoSEQ multiplex PCR, and the TCRdb table lists in-frame clones only, not all of them. The profile covers fewer than 900,000 clones, with around 89% appearing a single time and about 1.5% taken by the ten largest. The sample was peripheral blood, taken in a trial of Ad26.COV2.S vaccine versus placebo. The receptor set was obtained from a person aged 18-65 years who received the Ad26.COV2.S COVID-19 vaccine or a placebo.

The chain links TRBV5-8 to TRBJ1-1; D gene ambiguous. This CDR3 spans 13 amino acids. Per the germline V gene, CDR1 is SGHTS and CDR2 is YDEGEE. V was clipped by 1 base and J by 4 bases, with 8 bases between them. The CDR3 spells CASSLLRVTEAFF. DNA of the CDR3: TGTGCCAGCAGCTTGTTGCGGGTCACTGAAGCTTTCTTT.

CDR3 in DNA: TGTGCCAGCAGTTGGTCAAGGTATAATTCACCCCTCCACTTT. Translated, it gives CASSWSRYNSPLHF. The chain recombines TRBV6-2 or TRBV6-3 with TRBJ1-6; D gene unclear. CDR3 length equals 14 residues. CDR1 is MNHEY, CDR2 SVGEGT, per germline. Between the trimmed V and J ends, which lost 4 bases and 4 bases, there was a span of 8 bases.

This chain joins TRBV6-5 and TRBJ2-1; either TRBD1 or TRBD2 may fit D (5 bases each). CDR1 MNHEY and CDR2 SVGAGI come from the germline V gene. The V end was cut by 0 bases, the J end by 2 bases, with 8 bases between. The CDR3 consists of 15 residues. CDR3 DNA sequence: TGTGCCAGCAGTTACTCGCCGGGACCCTACAATGAGCAGTTCTTC. This translates into CASSYSPGPYNEQFF.

The chain uses TRBV5-1 and TRBJ2-7, with TRBD2 matching over 12 bases. J lost 4 bases, V lost 0 bases, and 5 bases had no gene match. This CDR3 comprises 16 residues. CDR1 is SGHRS, CDR2 YFSETQ, per germline. In DNA, the CDR3 is TGCGCCAGCAGCTTGGATCTAGCGGGAGGGTCTTACGAGCAGTACTTC. Its protein product is CASSLDLAGGSYEQYF.

A word on this clone: In the same sample, other DNA sequences code for this CDR3. This sequence joins TRBV12-3 or TRBV12-4 and TRBJ2-7, with D hard to call. The CDR3 spans 11 residues. V lost 1 base, J lost 6 bases, and 4 bases lay in between. CDR3 nucleotides: TGTGCCAGCAGTTTAGGCGTCGAGCAGTACTTC. Translating it yields CASSLGVEQYF.

The chain has TRBV29-1 and TRBJ1-5; the D is unclear. The germline gives CDR1 SQVTM, CDR2 ANQGSEA. Trimming took 2 bases from V and 6 from J, leaving 11 bases between them. The CDR3 sequence is 13 residues long. The CDR3 sequence: CSVESQTGQPQHF. In DNA form, the CDR3 reads TGCAGCGTTGAATCCCAAACGGGTCAGCCCCAGCATTTT. The complete variable domain, with remaining parts taken from reference TRBV29-1 and TRBJ1-5, reads SAVISQKPSRDICQRGTSLTIQCQVDSQVTMMFWYRQQPGQSLTLIATANQGSEATYESGFVIDKFPISRPNLTFSTLTVSNMSPEDSSIYLCSVESQTGQPQHFGDGTRLSIL.

The genes are TRBV2 and TRBJ2-2; 9 bases fit TRBD2. The CDR3 is 17 amino acids. Trimming cost V 5 bases and J 7 bases; bases outside gene matches: 14. Germline CDR1 and CDR2: SNHLY and FYNNEI. The CDR3 DNA follows: TGTGCCAGCAGTTCGACAGCGGGAGGAGGATATGGCGGGGAGCTGTTTTTT. Amino acids: CASSSTAGGGYGGELFF.

This chain uses TRBV11-2 with TRBJ2-7, with D perhaps TRBD1 (6 bases). In germline, CDR1 is SGHAT, CDR2 FQNNGV. The V end was cut by 2 bases, the J end by 3 bases, with 14 bases between. The CDR3 covers 15 residues. In DNA, the CDR3 is TGTGCCAGCAGCTTAATCTCACAGGGTAACTACGAGCAGTACTTC. Protein sequence: CASSLISQGNYEQYF.

This rearrangement joins TRBV19 to TRBJ1-4; 9 bases match TRBD1. Germline V gene sequence: CDR1 LNHDA, CDR2 SQIVND (reference sequence). The V gene end was trimmed by 3 bases and the J gene end by 4 bases; junction bases not matched to a gene: 9. This CDR3 is 17 amino acids long. CDR3 in amino acids: CASSIHRGRNINEKLFF. The CDR3, as DNA: TGTGCCAGTAGTATTCACAGGGGGCGAAATATTAATGAAAAACTGTTTTTT.

The chain recombines TRBV10-3 with TRBJ1-5; 8 bases are shared with TRBD1. The V gene's germline CDR1 is ENHRY and CDR2 SYGVKD. The CDR3 has 15 residues. V trimming: 3 bases; J trimming: 4 bases; junction bases outside the gene matches: 5. The chain's CDR3 is CAISDGTGGNQPQHF. For the CDR3, the DNA is TGTGCCATCAGTGATGGTACAGGGGGAAATCAGCCCCAGCATTTT.

The chain employs TRBV19 and TRBJ1-5; 9 bases line up with TRBD1. This CDR3 comprises 15 residues. Losses at the gene ends were 6 bases for V and 2 bases for J; bases not matched to a gene: 5. Germline-derived CDR1 and CDR2 are LNHDA and SQIVND (reference sequence). The CDR3 spells CASRTGGSGNQPQHF. DNA for the CDR3: TGTGCCAGTAGAACAGGGGGCAGTGGCAATCAGCCCCAGCATTTT.

The chain recombines TRBV18 with TRBJ2-5; D may be TRBD1 (7 bases). The CDR3 is 14 amino acids. Germline V CDR1 and CDR2: KGHSH, LQKENI. Trimming took 6 bases from V and 6 from J, leaving 17 bases between them. The CDR3 sequence: CASSPAEGAKTQYF. DNA for the CDR3: TGTGCCAGCTCCCCCGCGGAGGGGGCGAAGACCCAGTACTTC.

J is TRBJ2-1 and V is TRBV20-1, with D unresolved. The CDR3 contains 11 residues. Germline lookup yields CDR1 DFQATT and CDR2 SNEGSKA (reference sequence). V was clipped by 6 bases and J by 5 bases, with 8 bases between them. In DNA, the CDR3 is TGCAGTGCGGGCTGGGACAATGAGCAGTTCTTC. This gives the protein CSAGWDNEQFF.

V gene TRBV27 combines with J gene TRBJ1-2; D possibly corresponds to TRBD1 (5 bases). Germline V gives CDR1 MNHEY, CDR2 SMNVEV (reference sequence). V was pared by 5 bases and J by 4 bases, with 17 bases between. The length of the CDR3 is 15 residues. In DNA, the CDR3 is TGTGCCAGCAGTCCCTTCCTCCAGGGAGCCTATGGCTACACCTTC. Translation: CASSPFLQGAYGYTF.

Worth noting for this clone: The same CDR3 also results from other DNA sequences found in this sample. CDR3 in amino acids: CASSVRTGELFF. As DNA, the CDR3 is TGTGCCAGCAGCGTCCGAACCGGGGAGCTGTTTTTT. V and J are TRBV9 and TRBJ2-2; D unclear. The V end lost 2 bases, the J end lost 5 bases, and 4 bases lay between the germline ends. Germline loops: CDR1 SGDLS, CDR2 YYNGEE. The CDR3 covers 12 residues.

The J gene is TRBJ1-2, the V gene TRBV18; a weak D match, TRBD1 (5 bases). V lost 3 bases and J 6 bases, leaving 14 bases between the germline ends. The CDR3 is 14 amino acids. Looked up from germline, CDR1 is KGHSH and CDR2 is LQKENI. CDR3: CASSPGTGNNGYTF. For the CDR3, the DNA is TGTGCCAGCTCACCGGGGACCGGGAATAATGGCTACACCTTC.

J is TRBJ2-2 and V is TRBV30, with TRBD2 matching 7 bases. The V gene end was trimmed by 2 bases and the J gene end by 0 bases; junction bases not matched to a gene: 3. Per germline, CDR1 GTSNPN and CDR2 SVGIG (reference sequence). CDR3 length: 15 amino acids. The CDR3 is CAWSRAGTNTGELFF. The CDR3 DNA reads TGTGCCTGGAGTCGAGCGGGAACGAACACCGGGGAGCTGTTTTTT.

This clone was picked up many times. V and J are TRBV10-3 and TRBJ2-3, with D perhaps matching TRBD2 (6 bases). Germline values: CDR1 ENHRY, CDR2 SYGVKD. CDR3 length equals 14 residues. Trimming shortened V by 7 bases and J by 2 bases, and 13 bases separated the two germline ends. The CDR3 sequence is CAIKGGVPTDTQYF. As DNA, the CDR3 is TGTGCCATCAAGGGCGGGGTCCCCACAGATACGCAGTATTTT.

This chain links TRBV18 with TRBJ1-6, with 8 bases that match TRBD1. The V gene end was trimmed by 3 bases and the J gene end by 5 bases; junction bases not matched to a gene: 18. Germline assignment: CDR1 KGHSH and CDR2 LQKENI. The CDR3 sequence is 20 residues long. CDR3 residues: CASSPIPGQVLVRDNSPLHF. In nucleotides, the CDR3 is TGTGCCAGCTCACCTATACCGGGACAGGTTCTTGTGAGGGATAATTCACCCCTCCACTTT.

The V gene is TRBV11-2, the J gene TRBJ1-2; 7 nucleotides line up with TRBD1. Trimming took 7 bases from V and 4 from J; bases not matched to a gene: 9. CDR3 length: 14 residues. Germline CDR1 and CDR2: SGHAT and FQNNGV. In DNA, the CDR3 is TGTGCCAGCACCCTGGACAGGATCGGCTATGGCTACACCTTC. Translation: CASTLDRIGYGYTF.

The chain carries TRBV30 and TRBJ1-6, with 8 bases identical to TRBD1. There are 13 residues in the CDR3. In germline, CDR1 is GTSNPN, CDR2 SVGIG (reference sequence). J lost 5 bases, V lost 7 bases, and 4 bases had no gene match. CDR3 residues: CAFRGLNNSPLHF. The DNA for the CDR3 is TGTGCCTTCAGGGGGCTTAATAATTCACCCCTCCACTTT.

The chain has TRBV2 and TRBJ2-7; the match to TRBD2 covers 8 bases. After removal of 7 bases from V and 2 bases from J, the junction contained 7 bases not matched to a gene. This CDR3 region has 14 residues. Germline lookup yields CDR1 SNHLY and CDR2 FYNNEI. This CDR3 reads CASTLGAGAYEQYF. The DNA for the CDR3 is TGTGCCAGCACCCTAGGAGCGGGAGCCTACGAGCAGTACTTC.

The V gene is TRBV5-4, the J gene TRBJ2-6; a weak D match, TRBD1 (5 bases). Germline CDR1 and CDR2: SGHNT and YYREEE (reference sequence). With 0 bases removed from V and 0 bases from J, the gap between germline ends came to 10 bases. This CDR3 spans 17 amino acids. The CDR3 DNA is TGTGCCAGCAGCTTGGCCCAGGGTAGCTCTGGGGCCAACGTCCTGACTTTC. Translated, it gives CASSLAQGSSGANVLTF.

The rearrangement uses TRBV3-1 (or the pseudogene TRBV3-2) and TRBJ2-3, with D unclear. CDR3 size: 11 residues. The ends were cut back, 6 bases at V and 6 bases at J, with 7 bases in the middle. Germline-derived CDR1 and CDR2 are LGHDT and YNNKEL (reference sequence). CDR3 in DNA: TGTGCCAGCAGTCTGCTTGATACGCAGTATTTT. Amino acid sequence: CASSLLDTQYF.

The rearrangement links TRBV10-3 to TRBJ2-7, with D perhaps TRBD1 (6 bases). The CDR3 sequence is 17 residues long. The germline gives CDR1 ENHRY, CDR2 SYGVKD. V was clipped by 10 bases and J by 4 bases, with 29 bases between them. CDR3 coding DNA: TGTGCCACACACTTAATGAGGGGACAACCACGGAGGTACGAGCAGTACTTC. Residues: CATHLMRGQPRRYEQYF.

In this sample, this clone turned up once. The chain links TRBV13 to TRBJ2-7; 7 bases fit TRBD1. V was pared by 0 bases and J by 6 bases, with 5 bases of the junction left unmatched. The CDR3 totals 14 residues. CDR1 and CDR2 from the germline V gene are PRHDT and FYEKMQ (reference sequence). The CDR3 region is CASSLGQGFSEQYF. The CDR3 nucleotides are TGTGCCAGCAGCTTAGGACAGGGGTTCAGCGAGCAGTACTTC.